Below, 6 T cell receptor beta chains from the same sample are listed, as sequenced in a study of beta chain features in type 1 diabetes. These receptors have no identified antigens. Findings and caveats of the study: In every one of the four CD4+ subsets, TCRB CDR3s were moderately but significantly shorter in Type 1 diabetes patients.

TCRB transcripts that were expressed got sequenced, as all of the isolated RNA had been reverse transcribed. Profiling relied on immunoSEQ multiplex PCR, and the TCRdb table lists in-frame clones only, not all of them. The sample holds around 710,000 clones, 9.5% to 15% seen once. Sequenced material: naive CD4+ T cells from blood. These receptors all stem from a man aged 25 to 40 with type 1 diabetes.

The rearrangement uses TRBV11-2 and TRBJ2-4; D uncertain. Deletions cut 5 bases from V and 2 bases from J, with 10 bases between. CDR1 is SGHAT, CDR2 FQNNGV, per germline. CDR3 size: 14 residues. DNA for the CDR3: TGTGCCAGCAGCCCCCGCCTTACCAAAAACATTCAGTACTTC. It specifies CASSPRLTKNIQYF.

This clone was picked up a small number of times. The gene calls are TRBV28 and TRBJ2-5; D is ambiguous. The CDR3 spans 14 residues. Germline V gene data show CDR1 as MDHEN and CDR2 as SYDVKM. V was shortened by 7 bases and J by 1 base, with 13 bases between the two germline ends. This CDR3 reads CASTLLASQETQYF. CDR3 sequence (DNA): TGTGCCAGCACTCTCTTAGCTTCCCAAGAGACCCAGTACTTC.

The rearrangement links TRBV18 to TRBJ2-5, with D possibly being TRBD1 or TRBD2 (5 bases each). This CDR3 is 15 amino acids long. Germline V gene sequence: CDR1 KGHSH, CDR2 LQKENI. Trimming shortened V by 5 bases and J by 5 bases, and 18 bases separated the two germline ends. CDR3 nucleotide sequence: TGTGCCAGCTCAGTTACGGGGCCGCCCCGGGAGACCCAGTACTTC. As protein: CASSVTGPPRETQYF.

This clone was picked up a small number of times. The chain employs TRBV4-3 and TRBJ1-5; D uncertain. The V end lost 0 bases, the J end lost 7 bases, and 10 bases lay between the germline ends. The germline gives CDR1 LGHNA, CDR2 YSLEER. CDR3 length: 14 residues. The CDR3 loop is CASSQELRKQPQHF. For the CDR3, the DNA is TGCGCCAGCAGCCAAGAGCTAAGGAAGCAGCCCCAGCATTTT.

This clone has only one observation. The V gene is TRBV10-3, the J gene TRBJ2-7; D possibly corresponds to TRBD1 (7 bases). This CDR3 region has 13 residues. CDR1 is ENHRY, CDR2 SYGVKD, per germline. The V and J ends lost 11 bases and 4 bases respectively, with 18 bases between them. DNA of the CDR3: TGTGCCGCTCGGGGGACAGAATCTTACGAGCAGTACTTC. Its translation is CAARGTESYEQYF.

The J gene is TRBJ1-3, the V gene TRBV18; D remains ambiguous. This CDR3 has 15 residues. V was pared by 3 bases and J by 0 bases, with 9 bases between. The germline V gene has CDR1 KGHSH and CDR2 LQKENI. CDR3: CASSPPSSSGNTIYF. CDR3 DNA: TGTGCCAGCTCACCCCCCTCGAGCTCTGGAAACACCATATATTTT. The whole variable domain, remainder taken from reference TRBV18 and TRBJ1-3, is NAGVMQNPRHLVRRRGQEARLRCSPMKGHSHVYWYRQLPEEGLKFMVYLQKENIIDESGMPKERFSAEFPKEGPSILRIQQVVRGDSAAYFCASSPPSSSGNTIYFGEGSWLTVV.